There are many counts of the clone carrying this T cell receptor (beta chain). The antigen is undetermined. The data stem from a study of T cells in Graves' hyperthyroidism and ophthalmopathy. Study outcomes and limitations: Ophthalmopathy, which appeared later, was predicted by the model a median 6.5 months before onset. Most thyroid clonotypes that were expanded above 0.001 also turned up in blood. Researchers report that a 13 V-J model separated ophthalmopathy from stable hyperthyroidism.

The source material, RNA transcripts, was used to amplify TCR beta CDR3 regions. A set of HTBI primers served as the primers for a first-round RT-PCR of the TCR CDR3. TCRdb analysed the multiplex PCR reads with MiXCR anew, one entry per CDR3 protein. Found here are 270,000 or so distinct CDR3 sequences, roughly 15% of them singletons; the top ten hold around 31%. Each patient was aged 18 to 65 and had newly diagnosed hyperthyroidism of under 2 months' duration. The CDR3 is 14 residues long. V lost 2 bases and J lost 4, with 8 bases in between. The rearrangement uses TRBV12-3 or TRBV12-4 and TRBJ2-2; D is unclear. The TCR sequence derives from a woman in her 50s with Graves' hyperthyroidism that later progressed to Graves' ophthalmopathy. Sample: blood. The CDR3 DNA reads TGTGCCAGCAGTTTACCGACAACCACCGGGGAGCTGTTTTTT. Translation gives CASSLPTTTGELFF.